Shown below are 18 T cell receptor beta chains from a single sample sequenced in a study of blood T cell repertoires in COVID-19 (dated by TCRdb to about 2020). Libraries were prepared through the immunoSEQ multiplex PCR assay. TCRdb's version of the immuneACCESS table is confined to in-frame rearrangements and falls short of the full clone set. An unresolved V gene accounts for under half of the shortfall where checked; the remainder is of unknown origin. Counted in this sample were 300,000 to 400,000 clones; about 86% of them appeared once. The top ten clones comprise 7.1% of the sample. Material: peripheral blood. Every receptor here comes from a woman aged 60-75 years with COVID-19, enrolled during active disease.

The CDR3 here is CASSSDRGRVYGYTF. As DNA, the CDR3 is TGTGCCAGCAGTTCGGACAGGGGGCGCGTCTATGGCTACACCTTC. The chain carries TRBV6-2 or TRBV6-3 and TRBJ1-2; 11 bases map to TRBD1. The V gene's germline CDR1 is MNHEY and CDR2 SVGEGT. The CDR3 runs 15 residues. V lost 4 bases and J lost 4; bases outside the gene matches: 5.

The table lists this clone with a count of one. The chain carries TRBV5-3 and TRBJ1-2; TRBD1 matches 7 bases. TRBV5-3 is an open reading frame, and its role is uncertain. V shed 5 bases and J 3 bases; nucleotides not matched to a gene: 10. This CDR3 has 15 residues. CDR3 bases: TGTGCCAGAAGGCAAACAGGGGTCTGGTACTATGGCTACACCTTC. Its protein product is CARRQTGVWYYGYTF.

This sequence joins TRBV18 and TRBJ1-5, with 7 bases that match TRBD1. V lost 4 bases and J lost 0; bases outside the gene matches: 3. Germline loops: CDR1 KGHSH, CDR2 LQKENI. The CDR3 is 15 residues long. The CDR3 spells CASSLYRGSNQPQHF. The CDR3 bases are TGTGCCAGCTCACTATACAGGGGTAGCAATCAGCCCCAGCATTTT.

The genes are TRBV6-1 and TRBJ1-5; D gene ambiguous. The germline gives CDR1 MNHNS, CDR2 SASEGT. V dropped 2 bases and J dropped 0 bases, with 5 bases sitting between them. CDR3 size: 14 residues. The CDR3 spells CASSEQNSNQPQHF. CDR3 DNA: TGTGCCAGCAGTGAACAGAATAGCAATCAGCCCCAGCATTTT.

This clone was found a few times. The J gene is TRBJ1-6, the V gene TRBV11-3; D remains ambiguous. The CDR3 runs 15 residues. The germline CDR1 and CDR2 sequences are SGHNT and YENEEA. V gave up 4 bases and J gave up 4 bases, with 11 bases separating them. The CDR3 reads CASSSPEGYNSPLHF. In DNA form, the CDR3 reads TGTGCCAGCAGCTCCCCGGAGGGATATAATTCACCCCTCCACTTT.

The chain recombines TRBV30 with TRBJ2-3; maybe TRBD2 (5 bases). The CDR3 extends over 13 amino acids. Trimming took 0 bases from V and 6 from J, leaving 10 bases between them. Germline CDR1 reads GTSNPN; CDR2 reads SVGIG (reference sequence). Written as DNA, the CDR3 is TGTGCCTGGAGTGTACTAGGTAGCGATACGCAGTATTTT. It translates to CAWSVLGSDTQYF.

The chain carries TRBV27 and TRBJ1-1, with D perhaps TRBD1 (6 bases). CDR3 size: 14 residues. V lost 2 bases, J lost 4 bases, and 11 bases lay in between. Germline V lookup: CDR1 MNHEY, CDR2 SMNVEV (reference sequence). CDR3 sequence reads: CASSLSRGTTEAFF. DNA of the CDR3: TGTGCCAGCAGTTTAAGCAGGGGTACCACTGAAGCTTTCTTT.

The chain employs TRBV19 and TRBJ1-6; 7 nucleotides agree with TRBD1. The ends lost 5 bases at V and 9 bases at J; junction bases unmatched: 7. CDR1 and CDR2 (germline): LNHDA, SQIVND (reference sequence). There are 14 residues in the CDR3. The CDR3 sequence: CASSGQGGGSPLHF. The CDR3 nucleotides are TGTGCCAGTAGTGGGCAGGGGGGCGGTTCACCCCTCCACTTT. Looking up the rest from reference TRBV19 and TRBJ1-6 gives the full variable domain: DGGITQSPKYLFRKEGQNVTLSCEQNLNHDAMYWYRQDPGQGLRLIYYSQIVNDFQKGDIAEGYSVSREKKESFPLTVTSAQKNPTAFYLCASSGQGGGSPLHFGNGTRLTVT.

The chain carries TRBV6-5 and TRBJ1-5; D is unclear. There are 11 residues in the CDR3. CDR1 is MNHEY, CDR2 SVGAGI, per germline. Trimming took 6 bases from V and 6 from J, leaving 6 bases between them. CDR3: CASSPGQPQHF. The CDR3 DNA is TGTGCCAGCAGCCCGGGTCAGCCCCAGCATTTT.

The CDR3 DNA is TGTGCCAGCAGGGTCGGGGGTCAGCCCCAGCATTTT. Translated, it gives CASRVGGQPQHF. V usage is TRBV6-5 and J usage is TRBJ1-5, with D perhaps TRBD1 (5 bases). The CDR3 loop spans 12 amino acids. The germline V and J ends were trimmed by 6 bases and 6 bases, with 9 bases remaining between them. From germline, CDR1 is MNHEY and CDR2 SVGAGI.

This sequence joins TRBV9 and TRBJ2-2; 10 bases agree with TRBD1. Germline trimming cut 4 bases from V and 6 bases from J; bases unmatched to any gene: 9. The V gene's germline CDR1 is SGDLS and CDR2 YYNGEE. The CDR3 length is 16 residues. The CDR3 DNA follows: TGTGCCAGCAGCCCGAGGGGGGACAGGGGTGCCGGGGAGCTGTTTTTT. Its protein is CASSPRGDRGAGELFF.

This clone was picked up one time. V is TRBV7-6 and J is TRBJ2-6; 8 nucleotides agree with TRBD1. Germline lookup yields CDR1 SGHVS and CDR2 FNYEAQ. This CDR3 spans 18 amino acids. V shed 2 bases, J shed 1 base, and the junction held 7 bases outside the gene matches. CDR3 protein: CASSLFGRGQSGANVLTF. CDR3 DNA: TGTGCCAGCAGCTTATTCGGCAGGGGGCAGTCTGGGGCCAACGTCCTGACTTTC.

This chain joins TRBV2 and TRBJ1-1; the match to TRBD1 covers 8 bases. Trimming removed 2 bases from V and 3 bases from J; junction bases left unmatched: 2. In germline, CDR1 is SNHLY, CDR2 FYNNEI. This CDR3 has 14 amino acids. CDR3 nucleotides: TGTGCCAGCAGTGAACAGGGGGCATACACTGAAGCTTTCTTT. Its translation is CASSEQGAYTEAFF.

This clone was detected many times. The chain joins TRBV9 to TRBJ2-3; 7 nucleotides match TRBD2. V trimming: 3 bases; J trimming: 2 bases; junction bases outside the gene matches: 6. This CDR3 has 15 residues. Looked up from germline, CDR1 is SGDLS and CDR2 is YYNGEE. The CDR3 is CASSGGGPDTDTQYF. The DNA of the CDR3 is TGTGCCAGCAGCGGCGGGGGACCTGACACAGATACGCAGTATTTT.

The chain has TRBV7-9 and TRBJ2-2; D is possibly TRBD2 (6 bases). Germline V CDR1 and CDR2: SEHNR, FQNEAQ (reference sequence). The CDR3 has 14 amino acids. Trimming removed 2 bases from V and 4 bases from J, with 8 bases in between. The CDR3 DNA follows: TGTGCCAGCAGCTTACGGCGGGGCACCGGGGAGCTGTTTTTT. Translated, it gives CASSLRRGTGELFF.

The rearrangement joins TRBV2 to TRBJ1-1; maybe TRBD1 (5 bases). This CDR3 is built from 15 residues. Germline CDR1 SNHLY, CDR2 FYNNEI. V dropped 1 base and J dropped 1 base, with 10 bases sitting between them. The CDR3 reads CASSEGGTGNTEAFF. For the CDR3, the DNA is TGTGCCAGCAGTGAAGGGGGCACAGGGAACACTGAAGCTTTCTTT.

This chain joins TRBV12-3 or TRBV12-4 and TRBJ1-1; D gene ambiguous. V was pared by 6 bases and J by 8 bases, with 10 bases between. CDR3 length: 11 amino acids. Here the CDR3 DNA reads TGTGCCAGCAGCCAGACAACGGAAGCTTTCTTT. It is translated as CASSQTTEAFF.

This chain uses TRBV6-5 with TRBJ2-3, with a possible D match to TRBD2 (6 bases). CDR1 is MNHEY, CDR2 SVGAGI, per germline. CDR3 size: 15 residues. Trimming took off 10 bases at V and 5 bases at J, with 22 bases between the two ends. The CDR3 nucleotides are TGTGCCACTTCGGGGATATCGGGGGATTTAGATACGCAGTATTTT. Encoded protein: CATSGISGDLDTQYF.